Following are 12 T cell receptor beta chains from one sample sequenced in a study of T-cell reconstitution after alpha-beta-depleted transplantation in children. It was with unique molecular identifiers that the TCRbeta library was prepared. MiXCR, applied by TCRdb to the PCR reads, yields one record per CDR3 protein. The profile shows 90,000 to 150,000 distinct CDR3 sequences, roughly 24% of them singletons. The specimen was PBMCs, mostly from graft donor cells, collected 180 days after TCRalphabeta/CD19-depleted stem cell transplant. These receptors all come from a male patient between 2 and 15 years old who had a stem cell transplant for chronic granulomatous disease, so the T cells may come from the graft donor.

The rearrangement joins TRBV12-3 or TRBV12-4 to TRBJ2-1, with 9 bases lining up with TRBD1. The J segment lost 3 bases and the V segment lost 4 bases, leaving 4 bases of the junction unmatched. This CDR3 has 15 residues. The CDR3 nucleotides read TGTGCCAGCAGTTGGGACAGGGTGTTCTACAATGAGCAGTTCTTC. Amino acid sequence: CASSWDRVFYNEQFF.

This clonotype has a handful of counts. J is TRBJ2-3 and V is TRBV7-2, with D uncertain. The CDR3 spans 15 residues. V dropped 7 bases and J dropped 6 bases, with 20 bases sitting between them. Per the germline V gene, CDR1 is SGHTA and CDR2 is FQGNSA. CDR3 bases: TGTGCCAGCACTCCCCCGGGCCCATTGCCCGATACGCAGTATTTT. It codes for CASTPPGPLPDTQYF.

This chain uses TRBV28 with TRBJ1-5; D gene ambiguous. CDR1 is MDHEN and CDR2 is SYDVKM in the germline V gene. CDR3 length: 15 amino acids. With 6 bases removed from V and 1 base from J, the gap between germline ends came to 13 bases. The CDR3, as DNA: TGTGCCAGCAGCGTCGCTGGCCCGAGCAATCAGCCCCAGCATTTT. Amino acid sequence: CASSVAGPSNQPQHF.

This clonotype was seen many times. V usage is TRBV7-9 and J usage is TRBJ2-7; 10 positions agree with TRBD2. The germline V gene encodes CDR1 SEHNR and CDR2 FQNEAQ (reference sequence). The ends lost 1 base at V and 6 bases at J; junction bases unmatched: 15. This CDR3 is 18 amino acids long. CDR3 sequence (DNA): TGTGCCAGCAGCTTAGGCCGCCTTAGCGGGAGGAGCAATCTCGAGCAGTACTTC. Amino acids: CASSLGRLSGRSNLEQYF.

V usage is TRBV29-1 and J usage is TRBJ2-2, with D maybe TRBD2 (7 bases). Germline lookup yields CDR1 SQVTM and CDR2 ANQGSEA. V was pared by 7 bases and J by 5 bases, with 17 bases between. This CDR3 spans 14 amino acids. The CDR3 nucleotides are TGCAGCGCCCCTCGGGGGGCAGGTACCGGGGAGCTGTTTTTT. It specifies CSAPRGAGTGELFF.

This clonotype showed up many times. This rearrangement joins TRBV6-5 to TRBJ2-7; TRBD2 aligns across 7 bases. Looked up from germline, CDR1 is MNHEY and CDR2 is SVGAGI. After removal of 6 bases from V and 0 bases from J, the junction contained 2 bases not matched to a gene. This CDR3 is 13 amino acids long. In DNA, the CDR3 is TGTGCCAGCAGCCGGGACTACTCCTACGAGCAGTACTTC. Translation gives CASSRDYSYEQYF.

This clonotype was detected ten times or more. The chain employs TRBV7-9 and TRBJ2-7; D possibly matches TRBD1 or TRBD2 (5 bases each). This CDR3 comprises 14 residues. The germline CDR1 and CDR2 sequences are SEHNR and FQNEAQ (reference sequence). With 4 bases removed from V and 1 base from J, the gap between germline ends came to 11 bases. The chain's CDR3 is CASSSRDGSYEQYF. For the CDR3, the DNA is TGTGCCAGCAGCTCCAGGGACGGTTCCTACGAGCAGTACTTC.

This clonotype came up a few times. CDR3 bases: TGCGCCAGCAGCCCCGGGGTGGGGAGTGGCAATGAGCAGTTCTTC. It yields the protein CASSPGVGSGNEQFF. The rearrangement joins TRBV4-3 to TRBJ2-1; TRBD2 might be the D (5 bases). Germline assignment: CDR1 LGHNA and CDR2 YSLEER. There are 15 residues in the CDR3. Trimming removed 4 bases from V and 6 bases from J, with 16 bases in between.

The chain employs TRBV12-3 or TRBV12-4 and TRBJ2-1; 7 positions match TRBD1. V shed 10 bases and J 9 bases; nucleotides not matched to a gene: 12. This CDR3 region has 13 residues. The CDR3, as DNA: TGTGCCATCTCCACGACAGGGCTGGGTGAGCAGTTCTTC. Its protein product is CAISTTGLGEQFF.

The chain links TRBV27 to TRBJ2-7; 7 positions agree with TRBD1. This CDR3 region has 14 residues. Trimming at V came to 5 bases and at J to 2 bases, leaving 6 bases not matched to a gene. Looked up from germline, CDR1 is MNHEY and CDR2 is SMNVEV (reference sequence). As DNA, the CDR3 is TGTGCCAGCAGTCGACTCCAGGGGGCCTACGAGCAGTACTTC. Translated, it gives CASSRLQGAYEQYF.

This clonotype appeared many times. This chain connects TRBV5-1 to TRBJ2-5; D is uncertain. CDR3 length: 11 amino acids. V lost 3 bases and J 0 bases, leaving 0 bases between the germline ends. CDR1 is SGHRS and CDR2 is YFSETQ in the germline V gene. The CDR3 DNA follows: TGCGCCAGCAGCTACCAAGAGACCCAGTACTTC. It is translated as CASSYQETQYF.

This clonotype was detected only a few times. The CDR3 coding sequence is TGCGCCAGCAGCCAAGTTTGGGGGAACGGGCCCCACCCCCGGTACTTC. Translation: CASSQVWGNGPHPRYF. The V and J genes are TRBV4-1 and TRBJ2-7; D possibly matches TRBD1 or TRBD2 (5 bases each). V lost 1 base to trimming and J lost 12 bases, with 25 bases between them. This CDR3 is 16 amino acids long. CDR1 MGHRA and CDR2 YSYEKL come from the germline V gene.